The clone carrying this T cell receptor (beta chain) was detected many times. Germline CDR1 and CDR2: SGHTA and FQGNSA. The V and J ends lost 2 bases and 0 bases respectively, with 6 bases between them. CDR3 size: 14 residues. The data stem from a study of neurological immune-mediated disorders. TCRdb reanalysed the 5' RACE reads using MiXCR and keeps one entry per CDR3 protein. Here the sample spans 40,000 to 55,000 distinct CDR3 sequences, around 5.8% being singletons. The genes are TRBV7-2 and TRBJ2-3; D call uncertain. Input material: CD4+ T cells from blood. The receptor was derived from a woman between 18 and 29 years old with multiple sclerosis. The CDR3 region has the DNA TGTGCCAGCAGCTTATTCGCGAGCACAGATACGCAGTATTTT. It yields the protein CASSLFASTDTQYF.